One and the same sample provided the 25 T cell receptor beta chains below, sequenced in a study of blood T cell repertoires in COVID-19. Sequenced by immunoSEQ multiplex PCR; TCRdb stores in-frame clones only, minus some. The sample lists some 150,000 clones; over 70% were seen once. What was sequenced was peripheral blood. Source of these receptors: a man aged 45-65 years with active or convalescent COVID-19.

This clone was found once. The chain couples TRBV5-1 to TRBJ1-1, with D possibly matching TRBD1 (6 bases). V was cut by 1 base and J by 7 bases, with 20 bases left in between. Germline values: CDR1 SGHRS, CDR2 YFSETQ. The CDR3 totals 16 residues. CDR3 DNA sequence: TGCGCCAGCAGCTTGTGGACCCCGGGTCAGGGGAGTGAAGCTTTCTTT. It yields the protein CASSLWTPGQGSEAFF.

This clone was detected only once. The gene calls are TRBV28 and TRBJ1-1; D is unclear. The CDR3 sequence is 13 residues long. Germline-derived CDR1 and CDR2 are MDHEN and SYDVKM. V was cut by 6 bases and J by 1 base, with 9 bases left in between. The CDR3 region is CASSFDWNTEAFF. The CDR3 DNA reads as TGTGCCAGCAGCTTCGACTGGAACACTGAAGCTTTCTTT.

The chain links TRBV28 to TRBJ2-3; 10 nucleotides match TRBD2. Trimming cost V 8 bases and J 3 bases; bases outside gene matches: 5. The germline V gene has CDR1 MDHEN and CDR2 SYDVKM. The CDR3 extends over 14 amino acids. CDR3 sequence: CASPPSGSTDTQYF. The CDR3 coding sequence is TGTGCCAGCCCCCCTAGCGGGAGTACAGATACGCAGTATTTT.

The CDR3 protein is CASSHPPGSSSTDTQYF. CDR3 in DNA: TGTGCCAGCAGCCATCCCCCCGGTAGTTCTAGCACAGATACGCAGTATTTT. The J gene is TRBJ2-3, the V gene TRBV3-1 (or the pseudogene TRBV3-2), with D uncertain. Germline values: CDR1 LGHDT, CDR2 YNNKEL (reference sequence). CDR3 length equals 17 residues. Trimming pared 3 bases from V and 0 bases from J, leaving 16 bases between.

J is TRBJ1-2 and V is TRBV10-2; D is perhaps TRBD1 (5 bases). Trimming pared 4 bases from V and 4 bases from J, leaving 13 bases between. The CDR3 totals 14 residues. In germline, CDR1 is WSHSY, CDR2 SAAADI. For the CDR3, the DNA is TGCGCCAGCAGTGGACCCGGACAAGCCTATGGCTACACCTTC. Translation gives CASSGPGQAYGYTF.

Written as DNA, the CDR3 is TGTGCCAGTGAGGCTAGCGGGAACAATGAGCAGTTCTTC. This translates into CASEASGNNEQFF. This sequence joins TRBV19 and TRBJ2-1, with 9 bases matching TRBD2. The CDR3 has 13 amino acids. V shed 8 bases and J 5 bases; nucleotides not matched to a gene: 4. Germline V gene sequence: CDR1 LNHDA, CDR2 SQIVND (reference sequence).

This chain uses TRBV4-1 with TRBJ2-7, with 10 positions matching TRBD1. The V gene end was trimmed by 0 bases and the J gene end by 0 bases; junction bases not matched to a gene: 5. This CDR3 region has 17 residues. The germline V gene encodes CDR1 MGHRA and CDR2 YSYEKL. The CDR3 DNA is TGCGCCAGCAGCCAAGACTCTGGGACAGGGGCCTCCTACGAGCAGTACTTC. Protein: CASSQDSGTGASYEQYF.

V usage is TRBV7-3 and J usage is TRBJ1-4, with D possibly being TRBD1 (6 bases). The germline gives CDR1 SGHTA, CDR2 FQGTGA. V dropped 0 bases and J dropped 1 base, with 9 bases sitting between them. The length of the CDR3 is 16 residues. CDR3 coding DNA: TGTGCCAGCAGCTTAACGGGGGCGGGAACTAATGAAAAACTGTTTTTT. Encoded protein: CASSLTGAGTNEKLFF. The variable domain in full, completed from reference TRBV7-3 and TRBJ1-4, reads GAGVSQTPSNKVTEKGKYVELRCDPISGHTALYWYRQSLGQGPEFLIYFQGTGAADDSGLPNDRFFAVRPEGSVSTLKIQRTERGDSAVYLCASSLTGAGTNEKLFFGSGTQLSVL.

The J gene is TRBJ2-7, the V gene TRBV29-1; 8 nucleotides align to TRBD2. In germline, CDR1 is SQVTM, CDR2 ANQGSEA. V lost 3 bases, J lost 4 bases, and 11 bases stayed unmatched. The length of the CDR3 is 15 residues. CDR3 DNA: TGCAGCGTTGAGGTTGGGGCGGGAGGTGGGTACGAGCAGTACTTC. It specifies CSVEVGAGGGYEQYF.

The rearrangement links TRBV29-1 to TRBJ2-1, with D unclear. Trimming removed 1 base from V and 1 base from J, with 8 bases in between. The CDR3 has 14 amino acids. Germline assignment: CDR1 SQVTM and CDR2 ANQGSEA. CDR3 sequence reads: CSVEGQISYNEQFF. CDR3 coding DNA: TGCAGCGTTGAAGGGCAGATTTCCTACAATGAGCAGTTCTTC.

This rearrangement joins TRBV7-6 to TRBJ2-1, with 8 positions matching TRBD2. This CDR3 contains 15 residues. V was clipped by 2 bases and J by 7 bases; unmatched bases: 7. The germline CDR1 and CDR2 sequences are SGHVS and FNYEAQ. CDR3 in DNA: TGTGCCAGCAGCTTACTACGGGAGGGCCAAAATGAGCAGTTCTTC. As protein: CASSLLREGQNEQFF.

This chain connects TRBV7-2 to TRBJ2-5; tentative D call: TRBD2 (6 bases). V gave up 3 bases and J gave up 5 bases, with 13 bases separating them. The CDR3 is 14 amino acids. Germline V gene sequence: CDR1 SGHTA, CDR2 FQGNSA. CDR3 sequence: CASSLGLWGETQYF. The CDR3 DNA sequence: TGTGCCAGCAGCTTGGGACTTTGGGGGGAGACCCAGTACTTC.

V and J are TRBV6-6 and TRBJ1-4, with D perhaps TRBD1 (5 bases). Germline loops: CDR1 MNHNY, CDR2 SVGAGI (reference sequence). V was cut by 6 bases and J by 1 base, with 15 bases left in between. The CDR3 is made up of 16 amino acids. CDR3 loop: CASSQRQLRTNEKLFF. The CDR3 DNA follows: TGTGCCAGCAGCCAACGACAGCTAAGAACTAATGAAAAACTGTTTTTT.

This chain links TRBV19 with TRBJ1-2, with 9 bases fitting TRBD1. V was pared by 6 bases and J by 1 base, with 3 bases of the junction left unmatched. This CDR3 region has 14 residues. Per the germline V gene, CDR1 is LNHDA and CDR2 is SQIVND (reference sequence). The CDR3 coding sequence is TGTGCCAGTAGATCGACAGGGGGTAACTATGGCTACACCTTC. This gives the protein CASRSTGGNYGYTF.

This chain connects TRBV11-2 to TRBJ1-2; D is unclear. Germline assignment: CDR1 SGHAT and CDR2 FQNNGV. Trimming removed 5 bases at V and 4 bases at J, with 8 bases between. This CDR3 region has 12 residues. The CDR3 loop reads CASSPGSYGYTF. CDR3 coding DNA: TGTGCCAGCAGCCCCGGTAGCTATGGCTACACCTTC.

V usage is TRBV5-1 and J usage is TRBJ2-1; D perhaps matches TRBD1 (6 bases). The CDR3 is 15 residues long. V lost 1 base and J 7 bases, leaving 15 bases between the germline ends. Germline V gene data show CDR1 as SGHRS and CDR2 as YFSETQ. The CDR3 loop reads CASSLRAGVLNEQFF. The CDR3 coding sequence is TGCGCCAGCAGCTTGCGGGCAGGGGTTTTGAATGAGCAGTTCTTC.

This clone has a single count. The CDR3 sequence is CASSTREATEAFF. The CDR3 DNA follows: TGTGCCAGCAGTACCAGGGAGGCCACTGAAGCTTTCTTT. This chain connects TRBV28 to TRBJ1-1; D perhaps matches TRBD1 (5 bases). With 5 bases removed from V and 4 bases from J, the gap between germline ends came to 11 bases. The length of the CDR3 is 13 residues. Germline lookup yields CDR1 MDHEN and CDR2 SYDVKM. Full variable domain (rest looked up from reference TRBV28 and TRBJ1-1): DVKVTQSSRYLVKRTGEKVFLECVQDMDHENMFWYRQDPGLGLRLIYFSYDVKMKEKGDIPEGYSVSREKKERFSLILESASTNQTSMYLCASSTREATEAFFGQGTRLTVV.

This chain connects TRBV9 to TRBJ2-7; TRBD2 agrees at 13 bases. The CDR3 covers 17 residues. V trimming: 3 bases; J trimming: 5 bases; junction bases outside the gene matches: 11. Germline CDR1 and CDR2: SGDLS and YYNGEE. The CDR3 spells CASSADPRLAGGNEQYF. CDR3 coding DNA: TGTGCCAGCAGCGCAGACCCCCGACTAGCGGGAGGCAACGAGCAGTACTTC.

This clone has at least ten counts. The gene calls are TRBV7-9 and TRBJ2-1; TRBD2 matches at 7 bases. Germline CDR1 and CDR2: SEHNR and FQNEAQ (reference sequence). The CDR3 length is 13 residues. With V trimmed by 11 bases and J by 3 bases, 7 bases remained unmatched. The CDR3 DNA reads TGTGCCGCGGGGGACTCCCTCTACAATGAGCAGTTCTTC. Its translation is CAAGDSLYNEQFF.

A few counts support this clone. The chain employs TRBV3-1 (or the pseudogene TRBV3-2) and TRBJ1-4; D ambiguous. This CDR3 contains 15 residues. Germline loops: CDR1 LGHDT, CDR2 YNNKEL (reference sequence). Deletions cut 4 bases from V and 7 bases from J, with 16 bases between. The CDR3 bases are TGTGCCAGCAGCCGCCAATCCGTACCGGGTGAAAAACTGTTTTTT. Encoded protein: CASSRQSVPGEKLFF.

The chain is built from TRBV4-1 and TRBJ1-2; D is possibly TRBD1 (6 bases). Looked up from germline, CDR1 is MGHRA and CDR2 is YSYEKL. Trimming took 4 bases from V and 5 from J, leaving 17 bases between them. The CDR3 totals 15 residues. The CDR3 sequence is CASSPRQQGEYGYTF. CDR3 bases: TGCGCCAGCAGCCCGCGACAACAGGGAGAATATGGCTACACCTTC.

This clone was found a few times. This chain uses TRBV20-1 with TRBJ2-5; possibly TRBD2 for D (5 bases). Germline CDR1 reads DFQATT; CDR2 reads SNEGSKA (reference sequence). The CDR3 is made up of 11 amino acids. V lost 5 bases and J lost 4, with 8 bases in between. In DNA, the CDR3 is TGCAGTGCTCTCACTAGAGAGACCCAGTACTTC. Its translation is CSALTRETQYF.

The chain joins TRBV11-3 to TRBJ1-1; TRBD1 is a possible D gene (6 bases). The CDR3 sequence is 14 residues long. V lost 4 bases, J lost 2 bases, and 11 bases lay in between. Germline V gene lookup returns CDR1 SGHNT and CDR2 YENEEA. This CDR3 reads CASSSGQLNTEAFF. CDR3 sequence (DNA): TGTGCCAGCAGCTCTGGACAGCTCAACACTGAAGCTTTCTTT.

The chain links TRBV3-1 (or the pseudogene TRBV3-2) to TRBJ2-7; possible D gene TRBD2, 6 bases. V gave up 4 bases and J gave up 7 bases, with 17 bases separating them. Germline loops: CDR1 LGHDT, CDR2 YNNKEL (reference sequence). This CDR3 spans 14 amino acids. CDR3 loop: CASSPSGLSAEQYF. In nucleotides, the CDR3 is TGTGCCAGCAGCCCGTCGGGACTTAGCGCAGAGCAGTACTTC.

The genes are TRBV11-2 and TRBJ2-4; D gene uncertain. V was pared by 0 bases and J by 0 bases, with 9 bases between. The CDR3 consists of 16 residues. Germline V gene data show CDR1 as SGHAT and CDR2 as FQNNGV. CDR3: CASSLDSRLAKNIQYF. The DNA for the CDR3 is TGTGCCAGCAGCTTAGATTCGAGGTTAGCCAAAAACATTCAGTACTTC. The variable domain in full, completed from reference TRBV11-2 and TRBJ2-4, reads EAGVAQSPRYKIIEKRQSVAFWCNPISGHATLYWYQQILGQGPKLLIQFQNNGVVDDSQLPKDRFSAERLKGVDSTLKIQPAKLEDSAVYLCASSLDSRLAKNIQYFGAGTRLSVL.